A selection of T cell receptor beta chains follows, all from one sample in a study of pediatric ulcerative colitis. Clones were read by immunoSEQ multiplex PCR, and TCRdb kept only the in-frame ones, dropping some. Among tens of thousands of clones listed, around 75% were seen once. The specimen sequenced was gut tissue. The receptors stem from a boy younger than 18 with severe ulcerative colitis. Each CDR3 is given with its conserved first and last residue. A D gene is named only where the DNA matches it firmly. Size values are once, few and many counts, or a class for expanded clones, and some rows have none.

clone size: NA
D gene: TRBD1
V gene: TRBV4-1
J gene: TRBJ1-1
CDR3 DNA: TGCGCCAGCAGCCAAGACATGAAGGCGGACAGGGGGAACACTGAAGCTTTCTTT
CDR3 protein: CASSQDMKADRGNTEAFF

clone size: NA
D gene: NA
V gene: TRBV12-5
J gene: TRBJ1-4
CDR3 DNA: TGTGCTACCAAACAGGAAATTAATGAAAAACTGTTTTTT
CDR3 protein: CATKQEINEKLFF

clone size: NA
D gene: NA
V gene: TRBV5-4
J gene: TRBJ2-7
CDR3 DNA: TGTGCCAGCAGCCCATGGTTTGGGGGCGAGCAGTACTTC
CDR3 protein: CASSPWFGGEQYF

clone size: NA
D gene: NA
V gene: TRBV28
J gene: TRBJ2-5
CDR3 DNA: TGTGCCAGCTTTCAAACGTACCAAGAGACCCAGTACTTC
CDR3 protein: CASFQTYQETQYF

clone size: NA
D gene: NA
V gene: TRBV10-3
J gene: TRBJ1-3
CDR3 DNA: TGTGCCATCAGCCCAATGCCCCCGGGACAAGCCTCTGGAAACACCATATATTTT
CDR3 protein: CAISPMPPGQASGNTIYF

clone size: once
D gene: TRBD1
V gene: TRBV6-6
J gene: TRBJ1-4
CDR3 DNA: TGTGCCAGCAGTAGAGACAGGGGAACTAATGAAAAACTGTTTTTT
CDR3 protein: CASSRDRGTNEKLFF

clone size: NA
D gene: TRBD2
V gene: TRBV4-1
J gene: TRBJ2-5
CDR3 DNA: TGCGCCAGCAGCCGGGAGGGCTATGGGCGGGAGACCCAGTACTTC
CDR3 protein: CASSREGYGRETQYF

clone size: NA
D gene: NA
V gene: TRBV7-9
J gene: TRBJ2-1
CDR3 DNA: TGTGCCAGCCCCACCCCGCCCGACAATGAGCAGTTCTTC
CDR3 protein: CASPTPPDNEQFF

clone size: few
D gene: NA
V gene: TRBV5-1
J gene: TRBJ1-1
CDR3 DNA: TGCGCCAGCAGCTTGGACGGGCCATCTTTCTTT
CDR3 protein: CASSLDGPSFF

clone size: NA
D gene: NA
V gene: TRBV18
J gene: TRBJ1-4
CDR3 DNA: TGTGCCAGCTCACCACAAGGGGAAAAACTGTTTTTT
CDR3 protein: CASSPQGEKLFF

clone size: NA
D gene: NA
V gene: TRBV6-6
J gene: TRBJ2-7
CDR3 DNA: TGTGCCAGCAGTTACTCGACAGGAGCCGAGCAGTACTTC
CDR3 protein: CASSYSTGAEQYF

clone size: NA
D gene: TRBD2
V gene: TRBV5-1
J gene: TRBJ2-7
CDR3 DNA: TGCGCCAGCAGCTTGGACGGGACTAGTGTAAGCGAGCAGTACTTC
CDR3 protein: CASSLDGTSVSEQYF

clone size: NA
D gene: NA
V gene: TRBV9
J gene: TRBJ2-3
CDR3 DNA: TGTGCCAGCAGCGCCCCTGGCACCGCAGATACGCAGTATTTT
CDR3 protein: CASSAPGTADTQYF

clone size: NA
D gene: NA
V gene: TRBV4-1
J gene: TRBJ1-6
CDR3 DNA: TGCGCCAGCAGCCAAGGGACAGCCACCACCTTAAATTCACCCCTCCACTTT
CDR3 protein: CASSQGTATTLNSPLHF

clone size: NA
D gene: TRBD1
V gene: TRBV9
J gene: TRBJ2-6
CDR3 DNA: TGTGCCAGCAGCCCGACGACAGGGCCACCATCTGGGGCCAACGTCCTGACTTTC
CDR3 protein: CASSPTTGPPSGANVLTF

clone size: NA
D gene: NA
V gene: TRBV6-1
J gene: TRBJ1-3
CDR3 DNA: TGTGCCAGCAGTGACGGGACTCCTGGAAACACCATATATTTT
CDR3 protein: CASSDGTPGNTIYF

clone size: NA
D gene: NA
V gene: TRBV11-3
J gene: TRBJ1-2
CDR3 DNA: TGTGCCAGCAGCCAGGACCGAGGCGAAGGCTACACCTTC
CDR3 protein: CASSQDRGEGYTF

clone size: NA
D gene: NA
V gene: TRBV14
J gene: TRBJ2-7
CDR3 DNA: TGTGCCAGCAGCCAAGATGTGGGGTACGAGCAGTACTTC
CDR3 protein: CASSQDVGYEQYF

clone size: NA
D gene: NA
V gene: TRBV6-6
J gene: TRBJ1-1
CDR3 DNA: TGTGCCAGCAGTTACGAGGGACAAAACACTGAAGCTTTCTTT
CDR3 protein: CASSYEGQNTEAFF

clone size: NA
D gene: TRBD2
V gene: TRBV7-3
J gene: TRBJ2-3
CDR3 DNA: TGTGCCAGCAGCTCGCTGTCGGGGGGTTACACAGATACGCAGTATTTT
CDR3 protein: CASSSLSGGYTDTQYF